The 26 T cell receptor beta chains below were found in one sample sequenced in a study of cytomegalovirus exposure and HLA in healthy donors. Produced via immunoSEQ multiplex PCR; TCRdb's table is partial and in-frame only. The repertoire includes over 120,000 clones, 80% to 90% of them detected once, and 9% to 9.5% sits in the top ten. Sequenced input: PBMCs. The receptor set was obtained from a woman aged 18-30 years in good health and CMV-seropositive.

V is TRBV10-3 and J is TRBJ2-1, with D possibly TRBD1 on 5 matching bases. The CDR3 extends over 16 amino acids. Trimming pared 2 bases from V and 0 bases from J, leaving 11 bases between. Germline CDR1 and CDR2: ENHRY and SYGVKD. CDR3 DNA: TGTGCCATCAGTGAGACCCAGGGCTACTCCTACAATGAGCAGTTCTTC. This sequence encodes CAISETQGYSYNEQFF.

This sequence joins TRBV6-5 and TRBJ2-1, with TRBD2 matching 14 bases. CDR3 length equals 13 residues. Trimming cost V 5 bases and J 15 bases; bases outside gene matches: 6. The germline V gene encodes CDR1 MNHEY and CDR2 SVGAGI. This chain's CDR3 is CASSGTSGGPRFF. CDR3 nucleotide sequence: TGTGCCAGCAGTGGGACTAGCGGGGGCCCTAGGTTCTTC.

In the case of this clone: The sample holds other DNA sequences that translate to the same CDR3. The chain carries TRBV5-4 and TRBJ1-4, with TRBD1 matching 10 bases. Germline CDR1 is SGHNT and CDR2 is YYREEE (reference sequence). V gave up 4 bases and J gave up 5 bases; unmatched junction bases: 5. There are 15 residues in the CDR3. The CDR3 sequence: CASSNPGQGNEKLFF. The CDR3 bases are TGTGCCAGCAGCAACCCGGGACAGGGGAATGAAAAACTGTTTTTT.

The genes are TRBV9 and TRBJ2-7; tentatively, D is TRBD2 (5 bases). This CDR3 region has 15 residues. Germline CDR1 and CDR2: SGDLS and YYNGEE. Deletions cut 1 base from V and 2 bases from J, with 13 bases between. The CDR3 DNA follows: TGTGCCAGCAGCGTACATGACGGGAAACCCTACGAGCAGTACTTC. This translates into CASSVHDGKPYEQYF.

This clone was observed a single time. The chain is built from TRBV28 and TRBJ2-7; weak D call: TRBD1 (6 bases). V lost 6 bases and J lost 7, with 7 bases in between. The CDR3 covers 10 residues. Germline V CDR1 and CDR2: MDHEN, SYDVKM. The CDR3 DNA sequence: TGTGCCAGCAGAAGGGGGGAGCAGTACTTC. Its protein product is CASRRGEQYF.

The chain uses TRBV5-4 and TRBJ2-5, with a tentative D call TRBD2 (7 bases). V shed 4 bases and J shed 9 bases, with 28 bases lying between them. Germline V lookup: CDR1 SGHNT, CDR2 YYREEE (reference sequence). The CDR3 sequence is 17 residues long. This CDR3 is CASSLRPEKGGGVSQYF. In nucleotides, the CDR3 is TGTGCCAGCAGCCTAAGACCAGAAAAGGGAGGGGGGGTGTCCCAGTACTTC. Together with reference TRBV5-4 and TRBJ2-5, the CDR3 gives the full variable domain: ETGVTQSPTHLIKTRGQQVTLRCSSQSGHNTVSWYQQALGQGPQFIFQYYREEENGRGNFPPRFSGLQFPNYSSELNVNALELDDSALYLCASSLRPEKGGGVSQYFGPGTRLLVL.

This clone was observed a single time. V gene TRBV7-2 combines with J gene TRBJ2-5, with 7 bases matching TRBD2. This CDR3 region has 14 residues. CDR1 SGHTA and CDR2 FQGNSA come from the germline V gene. After removal of 4 bases from V and 5 bases from J, the junction contained 7 bases not matched to a gene. The CDR3 here is CASSSRLARETQYF. DNA for the CDR3: TGTGCCAGCAGCTCAAGACTAGCACGGGAGACCCAGTACTTC.

Here the CDR3 DNA reads TGTGCCAGCAGTTACGCGGACAGCTTCTATGGCTACACCTTC. Encoded protein: CASSYADSFYGYTF. The chain couples TRBV6-5 to TRBJ1-2; TRBD1 is a possible D gene (6 bases). This CDR3 region has 14 residues. The V and J ends lost 2 bases and 4 bases respectively, with 11 bases between them. Germline V gene sequence: CDR1 MNHEY, CDR2 SVGAGI.

The chain joins TRBV28 to TRBJ1-6; no definite D call. The CDR3 has 14 residues. Germline CDR1 MDHEN, CDR2 SYDVKM. The V end was cut by 7 bases, the J end by 8 bases, with 15 bases between. This CDR3 is CASNRLGSYSPLHF. The CDR3 DNA is TGTGCCAGCAATCGGCTAGGGAGTTATTCACCCCTCCACTTT. Variable domain in full (rest from reference TRBV28 and TRBJ1-6): DVKVTQSSRYLVKRTGEKVFLECVQDMDHENMFWYRQDPGLGLRLIYFSYDVKMKEKGDIPEGYSVSREKKERFSLILESASTNQTSMYLCASNRLGSYSPLHFGNGTRLTVT.

This chain uses TRBV7-2 with TRBJ1-3, with 7 bases fitting TRBD1. The CDR3 sequence is 16 residues long. J lost 0 bases, V lost 2 bases, and 4 bases had no gene match. The V gene's germline CDR1 is SGHTA and CDR2 FQGNSA. CDR3: CASSLIGTASGNTIYF. The CDR3 nucleotides read TGTGCCAGCAGCTTAATCGGGACAGCCTCTGGAAACACCATATATTTT.

In DNA, the CDR3 is TGTGCCAGTAGTATAGGATCTCGGGGGGCAGACACTGAAGCTTTCTTT. Its translation is CASSIGSRGADTEAFF. The V call is TRBV19, the J call TRBJ1-1, with a weak D call TRBD1 (6 bases). Trimming took off 1 base at V and 3 bases at J, with 15 bases between the two ends. Per germline, CDR1 LNHDA and CDR2 SQIVND (reference sequence). This CDR3 is built from 16 residues.

The V gene is TRBV5-1, the J gene TRBJ1-3, with D maybe TRBD1 (6 bases). Germline values: CDR1 SGHRS, CDR2 YFSETQ. The V gene lost 0 bases and the J gene lost 1 base, with 8 bases spanning the gap. The CDR3 covers 15 residues. In DNA, the CDR3 is TGCGCCAGCAGCTTGGAAGGGGGATCTGGAAACACCATATATTTT. Translated: CASSLEGGSGNTIYF.

This chain joins TRBV9 and TRBJ1-4, with D possibly being TRBD1 (5 bases). The CDR3 totals 15 residues. With 3 bases removed from V and 0 bases from J, the gap between germline ends came to 9 bases. CDR1 is SGDLS, CDR2 YYNGEE, per germline. CDR3 loop: CASSADIATNEKLFF. The DNA of the CDR3 is TGTGCCAGCAGCGCGGACATTGCAACTAATGAAAAACTGTTTTTT. The whole variable domain, remainder taken from reference TRBV9 and TRBJ1-4, is DSGVTQTPKHLITATGQRVTLRCSPRSGDLSVYWYQQSLDQGLQFLIQYYNGEERAKGNILERFSAQQFPDLHSELNLSSLELGDSALYFCASSADIATNEKLFFGSGTQLSVL.

This clone was observed once. V usage is TRBV10-3 and J usage is TRBJ2-7, with D maybe TRBD1 (6 bases). Germline V gene sequence: CDR1 ENHRY, CDR2 SYGVKD. Trimming removed 5 bases at V and 0 bases at J, with 14 bases between. CDR3 length: 15 residues. CDR3 amino acids: CAISPGTKLSYEQYF. CDR3 sequence (DNA): TGTGCCATCAGTCCCGGGACAAAGCTCTCCTACGAGCAGTACTTC.

The chain combines TRBV9 with TRBJ1-1, with TRBD1 as a possible D gene (6 bases). CDR1 and CDR2 from the germline V gene are SGDLS and YYNGEE. V lost 3 bases to trimming and J lost 1 base, with 7 bases between them. The CDR3 is 13 residues long. CDR3 sequence: CASSEGGNTEAFF. DNA of the CDR3: TGTGCCAGCAGCGAAGGGGGGAACACTGAAGCTTTCTTT. Looking up the rest from reference TRBV9 and TRBJ1-1 gives the full variable domain: DSGVTQTPKHLITATGQRVTLRCSPRSGDLSVYWYQQSLDQGLQFLIQYYNGEERAKGNILERFSAQQFPDLHSELNLSSLELGDSALYFCASSEGGNTEAFFGQGTRLTVV.

The rearrangement uses TRBV5-4 and TRBJ2-3; D unresolved. V was shortened by 3 bases and J by 2 bases, with 13 bases between the two germline ends. This CDR3 has 15 residues. Germline V CDR1 and CDR2: SGHNT, YYREEE (reference sequence). CDR3 protein: CASSSRLDNTDTQYF. CDR3 nucleotide sequence: TGTGCCAGCAGCTCCCGACTCGATAACACAGATACGCAGTATTTT. The complete variable domain, with remaining parts taken from reference TRBV5-4 and TRBJ2-3, reads ETGVTQSPTHLIKTRGQQVTLRCSSQSGHNTVSWYQQALGQGPQFIFQYYREEENGRGNFPPRFSGLQFPNYSSELNVNALELDDSALYLCASSSRLDNTDTQYFGPGTRLTVL.

The rearrangement joins TRBV5-8 to TRBJ1-2; TRBD1 aligns across 11 bases. This CDR3 has 14 amino acids. Germline-derived CDR1 and CDR2 are SGHTS and YDEGEE. The J segment lost 8 bases and the V segment lost 5 bases, leaving 8 bases of the junction unmatched. The CDR3 loop is CASSYSGTGGGYTF. The CDR3 region has the DNA TGTGCCAGCAGTTATTCCGGGACAGGGGGAGGCTACACCTTC. Filled out from reference TRBV5-8 and TRBJ1-2, the complete variable domain reads EAGVTQSPTHLIKTRGQQATLRCSPISGHTSVYWYQQALGLGLQFLLWYDEGEERNRGNFPPRFSGRQFPNYSSELNVNALELEDSALYLCASSYSGTGGGYTFGSGTRLTVV.

This CDR3 reads CASSPPGRGGNTIYF. DNA of the CDR3: TGTGCCAGCAGCCCCCCGGGGAGGGGCGGGAACACCATATATTTT. The chain joins TRBV6-5 to TRBJ1-3, with D tentatively TRBD1 (5 bases). The length of the CDR3 is 15 residues. Germline CDR1 and CDR2: MNHEY and SVGAGI. The V gene lost 6 bases and the J gene lost 7 bases, with 19 bases spanning the gap.

The CDR3 loop is CASSYDWTQNEKLFF. In nucleotides, the CDR3 is TGTGCCAGCAGTTACGACTGGACTCAAAATGAAAAACTGTTTTTT. This chain uses TRBV6-5 with TRBJ1-4; no definite D call. This CDR3 contains 15 residues. Germline lookup yields CDR1 MNHEY and CDR2 SVGAGI. V was pared by 2 bases and J by 5 bases, with 12 bases between.

This rearrangement joins TRBV5-1 to TRBJ2-1; possibly TRBD1 for D (6 bases). Trimming took off 2 bases at V and 6 bases at J, with 9 bases between the two ends. The CDR3 runs to 13 residues. CDR1 is SGHRS, CDR2 YFSETQ, per germline. Here the CDR3 DNA reads TGCGCCAGCAGCTTACAGGGTTCCAATGAGCAGTTCTTC. It specifies CASSLQGSNEQFF.

This rearrangement joins TRBV2 to TRBJ1-1; TRBD1 might be the D (5 bases). Germline V CDR1 and CDR2: SNHLY, FYNNEI. CDR3 length: 14 amino acids. V was trimmed by 8 bases and J by 6 bases, leaving 19 bases between them. The CDR3 coding sequence is TGTGCCAGCTCCCGATCTTCAGGGTTGGCTGAAGCTTTCTTT. Protein: CASSRSSGLAEAFF.

Concerning this clone itself: Germline is not matched at one junction end, which may reflect a read error. The chain couples TRBV11-2 to TRBJ2-7; 10 bases line up with TRBD2. There are 15 residues in the CDR3. Looked up from germline, CDR1 is SGHAT and CDR2 is FQNNGV. Here the CDR3 reads CASSLDSSGGLPGHF. In nucleotides, the CDR3 is TGTGCCAGCAGCTTAGACTCTAGCGGGGGTCTCCCAGGCCACTTC. Full variable domain (missing parts from reference TRBV11-2 and TRBJ2-7): EAGVAQSPRYKIIEKRQSVAFWCNPISGHATLYWYQQILGQGPKLLIQFQNNGVVDDSQLPKDRFSAERLKGVDSTLKIQPAKLEDSAVYLCASSLDSSGGLPGHFGPGTRLTVT.

J is TRBJ1-4 and V is TRBV21-1. TRBV21-1 is a pseudogene segment. This CDR3 is 13 amino acids long. The CDR3, as DNA: TGTGCCAGCCTAACTGTACCCCGCGAAAAACTGTTTTTT. It encodes CASLTVPREKLFF.

V and J are TRBV5-4 and TRBJ2-2; perhaps TRBD2 as D (5 bases). The germline V gene encodes CDR1 SGHNT and CDR2 YYREEE (reference sequence). The CDR3 sequence is 16 residues long. V gave up 3 bases and J gave up 1 base, with 13 bases separating them. The CDR3 coding sequence is TGTGCCAGCAGCTCCGTGGCTAGCCTGAACACCGGGGAGCTGTTTTTT. Translated, it gives CASSSVASLNTGELFF.

The genes are TRBV4-3 and TRBJ2-1; 9 nucleotides align to TRBD2. Germline lookup yields CDR1 LGHNA and CDR2 YSLEER. With V trimmed by 0 bases and J by 4 bases, 1 base remained unmatched. This CDR3 has 15 amino acids. The CDR3: CASSQESGGYNEQFF. The DNA of the CDR3 is TGCGCCAGCAGCCAAGAGAGCGGGGGGTACAATGAGCAGTTCTTC.

The gene calls are TRBV18 and TRBJ1-4; maybe TRBD1 (6 bases). Trimming took 6 bases from V and 4 from J, leaving 12 bases between them. The CDR3 has 14 amino acids. Per germline, CDR1 KGHSH and CDR2 LQKENI. The CDR3 coding sequence is TGTGCCAGCTCCCCCGACAGGCGTAATGAAAAACTGTTTTTT. It translates to CASSPDRRNEKLFF. The entire variable domain, with the rest obtained from reference TRBV18 and TRBJ1-4, is as follows: NAGVMQNPRHLVRRRGQEARLRCSPMKGHSHVYWYRQLPEEGLKFMVYLQKENIIDESGMPKERFSAEFPKEGPSILRIQQVVRGDSAAYFCASSPDRRNEKLFFGSGTQLSVL.